This passage covers 15 T cell receptor beta chains from one sample sequenced in a study of CD8 T cells in ankylosing spondylitis. Study conclusions and caveats: Seemingly characteristic of ankylosing spondylitis blood was a TCR beta motif consisting of several highly homologous variants.

Their cognate antigens are unknown. TCRdb re-analysed the 5' RACE reads in MiXCR, keeping a single row per CDR3 protein. The sample consists of about 390,000 distinct CDR3 sequences, around 20% of them appearing once. Sequenced input: blood, either unsorted or a sorted T cell fraction (not recorded which). Source of these receptors: a male donor with ankylosing spondylitis.

J is TRBJ2-7 and V is TRBV28; 8 bases align to TRBD1. The CDR3 is 13 residues long. The V segment lost 6 bases and the J segment 2 bases; nucleotides outside the gene matches: 3. Germline V gene sequence: CDR1 MDHEN, CDR2 SYDVKM. In DNA, the CDR3 is TGTGCCAGCAGGGACAGGGCCACCTACGAGCAGTACTTC. It encodes CASRDRATYEQYF.

The chain is built from TRBV6-1 and TRBJ1-5, with 9 nucleotides matching TRBD1. Unmatched junction bases numbered 8, after V lost 5 bases and J lost 6 bases. From germline, CDR1 is MNHNS and CDR2 SASEGT. This CDR3 is built from 15 residues. CDR3 amino acids: CASSRTGASGQPQHF. The CDR3 nucleotides read TGTGCCAGCAGTAGGACAGGGGCTTCGGGTCAGCCCCAGCATTTT.

In this sample, this clonotype turned up a few times. The chain links TRBV3-1 to TRBJ2-1; 13 bases are shared with TRBD2. CDR3 length equals 15 residues. J was trimmed by 5 bases and V by 5 bases; bases with no gene match: 3. Germline lookup yields CDR1 LGHDT and CDR2 YNNKEL (reference sequence). The CDR3 is CASSIGLAGDNEQFF. CDR3 sequence (DNA): TGTGCCAGCAGCATCGGACTAGCGGGAGACAATGAGCAGTTCTTC.

The genes are TRBV27 and TRBJ2-6, with TRBD1 matching over 9 bases. Germline CDR1 is MNHEY and CDR2 is SMNVEV (reference sequence). With V trimmed by 4 bases and J by 0 bases, 10 bases remained unmatched. The CDR3 sequence is 19 residues long. The CDR3 here is CASSSYKTGGFSGANVLTF. Here the CDR3 DNA reads TGTGCCAGCAGTTCATACAAGACAGGGGGATTCTCTGGGGCCAACGTCCTGACTTTC.

The sample holds a few counts of this clonotype. The chain uses TRBV7-2 and TRBJ2-7; D possibly corresponds to TRBD1 (5 bases). The V gene's germline CDR1 is SGHTA and CDR2 FQGNSA. The CDR3 spans 14 residues. V lost 1 base and J 2 bases, leaving 9 bases between the germline ends. The CDR3 loop is CASSLGRVTYEQYF. The CDR3 bases are TGTGCCAGCAGCTTAGGCAGGGTAACCTACGAGCAGTACTTC.

The table lists this clonotype with a few counts. V is TRBV5-5 and J is TRBJ1-6; no definite D call. From germline, CDR1 is SGHKS and CDR2 YYEKEE (reference sequence). V dropped 4 bases and J dropped 0 bases, with 11 bases sitting between them. CDR3 size: 16 residues. CDR3 nucleotide sequence: TGTGCCAGCAGCGGGAGCTGGGACTCCTATAATTCACCCCTCCACTTT. Its translation: CASSGSWDSYNSPLHF.

The V and J genes are TRBV3-1 and TRBJ1-1; D not resolved. Germline CDR1 and CDR2: LGHDT and YNNKEL (reference sequence). Trimming removed 0 bases at V and 1 base at J, with 6 bases between. The CDR3 contains 14 residues. For the CDR3, the DNA is TGTGCCAGCAGCCAAGAAGTCGGGAACACTGAAGCTTTCTTT. Its protein is CASSQEVGNTEAFF.

The CDR3 bases are TGTGCCAGCTCACCTAACGGGGGAAATGAGCAGTTCTTC. Protein sequence: CASSPNGGNEQFF. The rearrangement joins TRBV18 to TRBJ2-1, with D tentatively TRBD2 (6 bases). CDR1 and CDR2 from the germline V gene are KGHSH and LQKENI. CDR3 length equals 13 residues. V was shortened by 3 bases and J by 7 bases, with 10 bases between the two germline ends. Using reference TRBV18 and TRBJ2-1 for the parts outside the CDR3, the full variable domain is NAGVMQNPRHLVRRRGQEARLRCSPMKGHSHVYWYRQLPEEGLKFMVYLQKENIIDESGMPKERFSAEFPKEGPSILRIQQVVRGDSAAYFCASSPNGGNEQFFGPGTRLTVL.

This clonotype was recorded a few times. The chain uses TRBV25-1 and TRBJ1-5, with TRBD1 matching 7 bases. The CDR3 loop spans 15 amino acids. The germline gives CDR1 MGHDK, CDR2 SYGVNS. With V trimmed by 0 bases and J by 5 bases, 4 bases remained unmatched. The CDR3 DNA follows: TGTGCCAGCAGTGAATATGGCAGGGGGGATCAGCCCCAGCATTTT. Protein product: CASSEYGRGDQPQHF.

This chain links TRBV12-5 with TRBJ2-5; D not resolved. This CDR3 spans 11 amino acids. Trimming took 5 bases from V and 5 from J, leaving 6 bases between them. Germline V gives CDR1 LGHNT, CDR2 FRNRAP. The CDR3 DNA reads as TGTGCTAGTGGTATCGAGGAGACCCAGTACTTC. The encoded protein is CASGIEETQYF.

The chain combines TRBV7-9 with TRBJ2-3; 10 bases agree with TRBD2. This CDR3 is 17 amino acids long. The V segment lost 6 bases and the J segment 6 bases; nucleotides outside the gene matches: 15. CDR1 is SEHNR, CDR2 FQNEAQ, per germline (reference sequence). The CDR3 coding sequence is TGTGCCAGCAGTTTCCCGAACAGCGGGAGGGCCGATGATACGCAGTATTTT. Protein sequence: CASSFPNSGRADDTQYF.

This chain connects TRBV3-1 to TRBJ2-7; D is possibly TRBD2 (5 bases). The germline gives CDR1 LGHDT, CDR2 YNNKEL (reference sequence). The V gene lost 1 base and the J gene lost 0 bases, with 10 bases spanning the gap. This CDR3 contains 15 residues. Here the CDR3 DNA reads TGTGCCAGCAGCCAAGTTTCAGCGGTCTCCTACGAGCAGTACTTC. Translated: CASSQVSAVSYEQYF.

The chain is built from TRBV28 and TRBJ1-2; TRBD1 aligns across 7 bases. V dropped 7 bases and J dropped 8; count of bases not matched to a gene: 13. Looked up from germline, CDR1 is MDHEN and CDR2 is SYDVKM. The CDR3 is made up of 14 amino acids. The CDR3 DNA sequence: TGTGCCAGCATCCTGGGGGGGGGACAGTTAGGCTACACCTTC. Translation: CASILGGGQLGYTF.

This clonotype was found many times. The chain carries TRBV6-6 and TRBJ2-7, with D maybe TRBD2 (6 bases). This CDR3 is 13 amino acids long. V was clipped by 10 bases and J by 3 bases, with 16 bases between them. Germline V CDR1 and CDR2: MNHNY, SVGAGI (reference sequence). The CDR3 region is CATSPGTLYEQYF. DNA for the CDR3: TGTGCCACCTCCCCCGGGACTCTCTACGAGCAGTACTTC.

The chain combines TRBV6-4 with TRBJ2-7, with 7 bases that match TRBD2. With 3 bases clipped from V and 3 bases from J, the junction kept 14 bases outside the gene matches. The CDR3 extends over 17 amino acids. The germline CDR1 and CDR2 sequences are MRHNA and SNTAGT. CDR3 sequence (DNA): TGTGCCAGCAGTGAAGGTTGGCGGGAGTCTCCCTACTACGAGCAGTACTTC. Protein sequence: CASSEGWRESPYYEQYF.